These 20 T cell receptor beta chains share one sample of origin, sequenced in a study of cytomegalovirus exposure and HLA in healthy donors. Primers for the PCR totalled 60 Vbeta and 13 Jbeta. Some clones are missing from TCRdb's copy, which holds only in-frame ones; the method was immunoSEQ multiplex PCR. The sample lists some 130,000 clones; approximately 70% were seen once. Sequencing used PBMCs. These receptors were collected from a human donor in good health.

This clone has only a few counts. The genes are TRBV7-3 and TRBJ2-2; D possibly corresponds to TRBD1 (5 bases). The germline V gene has CDR1 SGHTA and CDR2 FQGTGA. CDR3 length: 14 amino acids. V was pared by 5 bases and J by 4 bases, with 11 bases between. The CDR3 protein is CASSGQGGTGELFF. The DNA of the CDR3 is TGTGCCAGCAGCGGGCAGGGTGGCACCGGGGAGCTGTTTTTT.

This clone was counted only a few times. V is TRBV5-6 and J is TRBJ2-2; 11 bases line up with TRBD2. Germline CDR1 reads SGHDT; CDR2 reads YYEEEE. Trimming removed 0 bases from V and 4 bases from J; junction bases left unmatched: 2. The CDR3 is made up of 16 amino acids. CDR3 sequence reads: CASSLELAGVTGELFF. For the CDR3, the DNA is TGTGCCAGCAGCTTGGAACTAGCGGGAGTCACCGGGGAGCTGTTTTTT.

The rearrangement uses TRBV25-1 and TRBJ2-3, with 8 bases aligning to TRBD2. Looked up from germline, CDR1 is MGHDK and CDR2 is SYGVNS. J lost 4 bases, V lost 5 bases, and 5 bases had no gene match. The CDR3 spans 14 residues. CDR3 DNA sequence: TGTGCCAGCAGTCAAGCGGGAGATGCAGATACGCAGTATTTT. Amino acid sequence: CASSQAGDADTQYF.

The V call is TRBV5-6, the J call TRBJ2-3; a possible D gene is TRBD2 (5 bases). The CDR3 has 15 residues. From germline, CDR1 is SGHDT and CDR2 YYEEEE. V was pared by 0 bases and J by 4 bases, with 12 bases between. The CDR3 is CASSLAVPGADTQYF. The CDR3 nucleotides are TGTGCCAGCAGCTTGGCTGTGCCCGGGGCAGATACGCAGTATTTT.

The gene calls are TRBV28 and TRBJ1-4, with 7 bases aligning to TRBD1. V trimming: 2 bases; J trimming: 6 bases; junction bases outside the gene matches: 9. CDR1 and CDR2 (germline): MDHEN, SYDVKM. There are 16 residues in the CDR3. CDR3 sequence reads: CASSLLRTGTDEKLFF. The CDR3 DNA reads as TGTGCCAGCAGTTTACTAAGGACAGGAACGGATGAAAAACTGTTTTTT.

This clone was counted only a few times. The V call is TRBV28, the J call TRBJ2-2, with 10 positions matching TRBD2. The CDR3 length is 16 residues. V was clipped by 5 bases and J by 4 bases; unmatched bases: 7. The germline CDR1 and CDR2 sequences are MDHEN and SYDVKM. CDR3 nucleotide sequence: TGTGCCAGCAGTCCCCTAGCGGGAGAGGTCACCGGGGAGCTGTTTTTT. Its protein is CASSPLAGEVTGELFF.

The chain has TRBV2 and TRBJ2-3; no clear D gene. Between the trimmed V and J ends, which lost 7 bases and 3 bases, there was a span of 14 bases. This CDR3 region has 14 residues. Germline V lookup: CDR1 SNHLY, CDR2 FYNNEI. This CDR3 reads CASKVQYQTDTQYF. CDR3 in DNA: TGTGCCAGCAAGGTACAGTACCAAACAGATACGCAGTATTTT.

CDR3 nucleotide sequence: TGTGCCAGCAGCCCCGCAGGGGGTAAACAAGAGACCCAGTACTTC. Its translation: CASSPAGGKQETQYF. The chain uses TRBV27 and TRBJ2-5; TRBD1 agrees at 7 bases. V shed 6 bases, J shed 2 bases, and the junction held 9 bases outside the gene matches. The germline gives CDR1 MNHEY, CDR2 SMNVEV (reference sequence). The CDR3 has 15 residues.

This clone occurred once. The chain's CDR3 is CASSIRDERLAKNIQYF. The CDR3 coding sequence is TGTGCCAGTAGTATCCGAGACGAAAGACTAGCCAAAAACATTCAGTACTTC. The rearrangement uses TRBV19 and TRBJ2-4; D unclear. V was shortened by 3 bases and J by 0 bases, with 15 bases between the two germline ends. The germline CDR1 and CDR2 sequences are LNHDA and SQIVND (reference sequence). The CDR3 runs to 17 residues.

V gene TRBV6-5 combines with J gene TRBJ2-3; no clear D. Germline CDR1 and CDR2: MNHEY and SVGAGI. The length of the CDR3 is 16 residues. V was shortened by 2 bases and J by 2 bases, with 14 bases between the two germline ends. CDR3 in amino acids: CASSYPFGQYTDTQYF. Here the CDR3 DNA reads TGTGCCAGCAGTTACCCCTTCGGTCAATACACAGATACGCAGTATTTT.

V usage is TRBV5-1 and J usage is TRBJ2-7; D perhaps matches TRBD2 (6 bases). V gave up 0 bases and J gave up 4 bases, with 17 bases separating them. This CDR3 region has 16 residues. Germline V gives CDR1 SGHRS, CDR2 YFSETQ. The CDR3 nucleotides read TGCGCCAGCAGCTTGGGGGGGAGGCCGGTCGGGTACGAGCAGTACTTC. The encoded protein is CASSLGGRPVGYEQYF.

The gene calls are TRBV9 and TRBJ2-1; 8 bases line up with TRBD2. Germline CDR1 SGDLS, CDR2 YYNGEE. There are 16 residues in the CDR3. V lost 3 bases to trimming and J lost 2 bases; unmatched junction nucleotides: 7. The CDR3 DNA is TGTGCCAGCAGCGCAAGCGGGAGTGGGACCTACAATGAGCAGTTCTTC. It specifies CASSASGSGTYNEQFF.

This clone has more than one count but fewer than ten. The CDR3 nucleotides read TGTGCCAGCTCACGACAGGGGGCAAATCAGCCCCAGCATTTT. Its protein is CASSRQGANQPQHF. The chain joins TRBV6-5 to TRBJ1-5; 10 nucleotides match TRBD1. The J segment lost 4 bases and the V segment lost 8 bases, leaving 5 bases of the junction unmatched. The CDR3 runs to 14 residues. CDR1 and CDR2 (germline): MNHEY, SVGAGI.

V usage is TRBV9 and J usage is TRBJ2-1, with 12 bases identical to TRBD2. The ends lost 3 bases at V and 4 bases at J; junction bases unmatched: 8. The CDR3 contains 17 residues. Germline V gene sequence: CDR1 SGDLS, CDR2 YYNGEE. The CDR3 DNA is TGTGCCAGCAGCGCCAGCGGGACTAGCGGGCGTTACAATGAGCAGTTCTTC. The encoded protein is CASSASGTSGRYNEQFF.

The chain employs TRBV10-3 and TRBJ2-7; weak D call: TRBD1 (6 bases). CDR3 length: 14 residues. V dropped 3 bases and J dropped 4 bases, with 13 bases sitting between them. CDR1 ENHRY and CDR2 SYGVKD come from the germline V gene. The CDR3 DNA reads as TGTGCCATCAGTGACCAGGCAGGGGCTTACGAGCAGTACTTC. Protein sequence: CAISDQAGAYEQYF.

The chain's CDR3 is CASSLTGRSHNEQFF. The CDR3 DNA sequence: TGTGCCAGCAGCCTGACAGGGAGGTCCCACAATGAGCAGTTCTTC. This rearrangement joins TRBV7-9 to TRBJ2-1; tentatively, D is TRBD1 (7 bases). Germline lookup yields CDR1 SEHNR and CDR2 FQNEAQ (reference sequence). The CDR3 is 15 residues long. V was shortened by 5 bases and J by 5 bases, with 16 bases between the two germline ends. The variable domain in full, with the rest retrieved from reference TRBV7-9 and TRBJ2-1, is DTGVSQNPRHKITKRGQNVTFRCDPISEHNRLYWYRQTLGQGPEFLTYFQNEAQLEKSRLLSDRFSAERPKGSFSTLEIQRTEQGDSAMYLCASSLTGRSHNEQFFGPGTRLTVL.

J is TRBJ2-1 and V is TRBV9; TRBD2 matches 9 bases. In germline, CDR1 is SGDLS, CDR2 YYNGEE. V trimming: 4 bases; J trimming: 8 bases; junction bases outside the gene matches: 13. The CDR3 runs to 16 residues. The CDR3: CASSPGTSWAGDEQFF. The CDR3, as DNA: TGTGCCAGCAGCCCGGGGACTAGCTGGGCCGGCGATGAGCAGTTCTTC.

The chain links TRBV5-4 to TRBJ1-2; D uncertain. The germline V and J ends were trimmed by 4 bases and 8 bases, with 15 bases remaining between them. Germline lookup yields CDR1 SGHNT and CDR2 YYREEE (reference sequence). The CDR3 consists of 13 residues. The chain's CDR3 is CASSPDGGGGYTF. The CDR3 DNA is TGTGCCAGCAGCCCGGACGGAGGCGGGGGCTACACCTTC. Based on the CDR3 plus reference TRBV5-4 and TRBJ1-2, the full variable domain is ETGVTQSPTHLIKTRGQQVTLRCSSQSGHNTVSWYQQALGQGPQFIFQYYREEENGRGNFPPRFSGLQFPNYSSELNVNALELDDSALYLCASSPDGGGGYTFGSGTRLTVV.

The chain joins TRBV28 to TRBJ2-3; TRBD2 might be the D (5 bases). The V end was cut by 7 bases, the J end by 5 bases, with 19 bases between. The V gene's germline CDR1 is MDHEN and CDR2 SYDVKM. The CDR3 is 15 residues long. The CDR3 loop is CASTPSTRGRDTQYF. The CDR3 DNA sequence: TGTGCCAGCACCCCTAGCACAAGAGGGAGAGATACGCAGTATTTT.

This chain joins TRBV5-1 and TRBJ1-3, with 7 bases that match TRBD1. From germline, CDR1 is SGHRS and CDR2 YFSETQ. The CDR3 loop spans 16 amino acids. V lost 0 bases to trimming and J lost 1 base; unmatched junction nucleotides: 4. As DNA, the CDR3 is TGCGCCAGCAGCTTGGGGGAACAGGGGTCTGGAAACACCATATATTTT. Protein: CASSLGEQGSGNTIYF.